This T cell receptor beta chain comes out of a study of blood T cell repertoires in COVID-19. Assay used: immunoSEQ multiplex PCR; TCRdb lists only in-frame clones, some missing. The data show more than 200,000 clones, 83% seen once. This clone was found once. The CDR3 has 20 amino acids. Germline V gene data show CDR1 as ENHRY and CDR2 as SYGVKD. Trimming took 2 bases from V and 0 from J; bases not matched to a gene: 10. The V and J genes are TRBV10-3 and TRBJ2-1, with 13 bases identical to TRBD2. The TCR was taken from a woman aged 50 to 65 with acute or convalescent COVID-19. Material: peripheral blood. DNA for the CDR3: TGTGCCATCAGTGAGGCCCCGGGACTAGCGGGACGAAGCTCCTACAATGAGCAGTTCTTC. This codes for CAISEAPGLAGRSSYNEQFF.